The source of this T cell receptor beta chain is a study of identical twins. TCRdb reprocessed the 5' RACE reads with MiXCR, giving one entry per CDR3 protein. The table records some 1,700,000 distinct CDR3 sequences, under 35% of them present only once. Trimming took off 6 bases at V and 0 bases at J, with 8 bases between the two ends. CDR3 length: 13 residues. Per the germline V gene, CDR1 is MNHNS and CDR2 is SASEGT. This clonotype was detected ten times or more. V and J are TRBV6-1 and TRBJ2-5, with a possible D match to TRBD2 (5 bases). The specimen sequenced was cord blood. The receptor comes from a newborn girl in good health. In DNA form, the CDR3 reads TGTGCCAGCAGCGAGCGGTACCAAGAGACCCAGTACTTC. The encoded protein is CASSERYQETQYF.